The 28 T cell receptor beta chains below come from one sample, sequenced in a study of shared clonotypes between healthy human individuals. Only in-frame clones appear in the TCRdb table, and some are missing; sequencing was by immunoSEQ multiplex PCR. The sample shows about 2.3 million clones, 93% of them seen only once. Sequences were obtained from naive CD4+ T cells from PBMCs. Subset given: CD45RA+ positively selected. These receptors all stem from a young man in good health. Some clones in this sample may be carry-over from other donors' samples.

V gene TRBV28 combines with J gene TRBJ1-3, with TRBD1 matching 8 bases. Germline CDR1 MDHEN, CDR2 SYDVKM. J gave up 5 bases and V 2 bases, and 5 bases lay outside the gene matches. The CDR3 is 15 residues long. In DNA form, the CDR3 reads TGTGCCAGCAGTTTAGGGACAGGAGACCGAAACACCATATATTTT. Translating gives CASSLGTGDRNTIYF.

V is TRBV28 and J is TRBJ1-6; maybe TRBD1 (5 bases). CDR3 length: 12 amino acids. Trimming shortened V by 2 bases and J by 9 bases, and 5 bases separated the two germline ends. The germline V gene encodes CDR1 MDHEN and CDR2 SYDVKM. The CDR3 DNA follows: TGTGCCAGCAGTTTAGGGGCTTCACCCCTCCACTTT. Amino acids: CASSLGASPLHF.

V usage is TRBV9 and J usage is TRBJ2-3; TRBD2 matches at 7 bases. The CDR3 runs to 15 residues. CDR1 is SGDLS and CDR2 is YYNGEE in the germline V gene. J gave up 7 bases and V 4 bases, and 12 bases lay outside the gene matches. The CDR3 reads CASSLASTSTYTQYF. The CDR3 nucleotides are TGTGCCAGCAGCCTAGCGTCGACTAGCACGTATACGCAGTATTTT.

Comment on this clone: The same CDR3 is also encoded by other DNA sequences in this sample. The V gene is TRBV30, the J gene TRBJ2-2; D is possibly TRBD2 (6 bases). CDR1 GTSNPN and CDR2 SVGIG come from the germline V gene (reference sequence). Trimming stripped 0 bases from V and 5 bases from J, with 10 bases between. The CDR3 consists of 14 residues. The chain's CDR3 is CAWSVGGRTGELFF. The DNA for the CDR3 is TGTGCCTGGAGTGTAGGAGGGAGAACCGGGGAGCTGTTTTTT.

This chain connects TRBV7-9 to TRBJ2-1, with 8 positions matching TRBD2. J was trimmed by 6 bases and V by 1 base; bases with no gene match: 5. CDR1 and CDR2 (germline): SEHNR, FQNEAQ (reference sequence). This CDR3 region has 15 residues. CDR3 region: CASSLVAAGGNEQFF. The CDR3, as DNA: TGTGCCAGCAGCTTAGTAGCTGCGGGGGGCAATGAGCAGTTCTTC.

The chain joins TRBV11-2 to TRBJ2-1; D call uncertain. The CDR3 spans 11 residues. V was shortened by 7 bases and J by 10 bases, with 11 bases between the two germline ends. The germline CDR1 and CDR2 sequences are SGHAT and FQNNGV. The CDR3, as DNA: TGTGCCAGCACGCAACTACAGGAGCAGTTCTTC. Amino acids: CASTQLQEQFF.

The rearrangement uses TRBV29-1 and TRBJ1-2; 8 bases align to TRBD1. CDR1 SQVTM and CDR2 ANQGSEA come from the germline V gene. The CDR3 totals 13 residues. V shed 4 bases, J shed 4 bases, and the junction held 5 bases outside the gene matches. The CDR3 DNA is TGCAGCGTTGGCGGGCAGGGGGCCTATGGCTACACCTTC. This sequence encodes CSVGGQGAYGYTF.

V and J are TRBV18 and TRBJ2-2; 9 bases line up with TRBD1. The V gene's germline CDR1 is KGHSH and CDR2 LQKENI. The CDR3 is made up of 16 amino acids. V lost 5 bases to trimming and J lost 7 bases; unmatched junction nucleotides: 11. The CDR3 DNA reads as TGTGCCAGCTCAAGTCCGGGCACAGGGGGCCTCGGGGAGCTGTTTTTT. Encoded protein: CASSSPGTGGLGELFF.

The chain links TRBV28 to TRBJ2-3; 8 positions match TRBD2. With 10 bases clipped from V and 1 base from J, the junction kept 19 bases outside the gene matches. This CDR3 contains 18 residues. Germline-derived CDR1 and CDR2 are MDHEN and SYDVKM. CDR3 region: CATLRGSGRGSGTDTQYF. For the CDR3, the DNA is TGTGCCACCCTTCGGGGGAGCGGGAGAGGTAGTGGCACAGATACGCAGTATTTT.

The gene calls are TRBV9 and TRBJ2-7, with 11 bases fitting TRBD2. CDR1 SGDLS and CDR2 YYNGEE come from the germline V gene. The V segment lost 0 bases and the J segment 1 base; nucleotides outside the gene matches: 3. The CDR3 totals 16 residues. CDR3 loop: CASSVDGTSGSYEQYF. As DNA, the CDR3 is TGTGCCAGCAGCGTAGACGGGACTAGCGGTTCCTACGAGCAGTACTTC.

The gene calls are TRBV5-1 and TRBJ2-1; D remains unclear. This CDR3 contains 13 residues. CDR1 is SGHRS, CDR2 YFSETQ, per germline. V lost 3 bases and J lost 5, with 9 bases in between. CDR3 nucleotide sequence: TGCGCCAGCAGCTATCCCGCAAACAATGAGCAGTTCTTC. Its translation is CASSYPANNEQFF.

The V gene is TRBV2, the J gene TRBJ1-3; D remains ambiguous. The CDR3 is made up of 13 amino acids. V shed 8 bases and J shed 3 bases, with 11 bases lying between them. CDR1 and CDR2 (germline): SNHLY, FYNNEI. The CDR3 loop reads CASPGGDGNTIYF. CDR3 in DNA: TGTGCCAGCCCGGGTGGGGATGGAAACACCATATATTTT.

The chain combines TRBV7-9 with TRBJ2-3; D may match TRBD1 or TRBD2 (5 bases each). Germline values: CDR1 SEHNR, CDR2 FQNEAQ (reference sequence). The CDR3 has 15 amino acids. Trimming stripped 5 bases from V and 0 bases from J, with 12 bases between. CDR3 DNA: TGTGCCAGCAGCCGGGGCTATTCTAGCACAGATACGCAGTATTTT. It yields the protein CASSRGYSSTDTQYF.

For this clone: The same CDR3 arises from other DNA sequences in this sample as well. V gene TRBV7-3 combines with J gene TRBJ2-5; the match to TRBD1 covers 7 bases. Germline V gene sequence: CDR1 SGHTA, CDR2 FQGTGA. The CDR3 covers 13 residues. The V gene end was trimmed by 5 bases and the J gene end by 3 bases; junction bases not matched to a gene: 3. CDR3 sequence (DNA): TGTGCCAGCAGCCCTGGGACAGAAGAGACCCAGTACTTC. Translation: CASSPGTEETQYF.

The CDR3 protein is CASSYSFAGEVYEQYF. CDR3 DNA: TGTGCCAGCAGTTACTCTTTCGCGGGAGAGGTTTACGAGCAGTACTTC. The chain links TRBV6-6 to TRBJ2-7, with 7 bases fitting TRBD2. Trimming removed 0 bases from V and 4 bases from J; junction bases left unmatched: 9. The germline CDR1 and CDR2 sequences are MNHNY and SVGAGI (reference sequence). The CDR3 totals 16 residues.

This clone was counted a few times. At the DNA level, this CDR3 is encoded by other sequences in the same sample as well. V and J are TRBV18 and TRBJ2-7, with D unresolved. CDR1 KGHSH and CDR2 LQKENI come from the germline V gene. CDR3 length: 11 residues. V was cut by 6 bases and J by 3 bases, with 6 bases left in between. This CDR3 reads CASSPNYEQYF. Written as DNA, the CDR3 is TGTGCCAGCTCCCCCAACTACGAGCAGTACTTC. The whole variable domain, remainder taken from reference TRBV18 and TRBJ2-7, is NAGVMQNPRHLVRRRGQEARLRCSPMKGHSHVYWYRQLPEEGLKFMVYLQKENIIDESGMPKERFSAEFPKEGPSILRIQQVVRGDSAAYFCASSPNYEQYFGPGTRLTVT.

The chain is built from TRBV28 and TRBJ2-7, with no clear D. V lost 2 bases, J lost 4 bases, and 15 bases lay in between. CDR1 and CDR2 (germline): MDHEN, SYDVKM. The CDR3 consists of 15 residues. This chain's CDR3 is CASSLRSHSTYEQYF. CDR3 DNA sequence: TGTGCCAGCAGTTTACGTAGTCACTCTACGTACGAGCAGTACTTC.

This sequence joins TRBV18 and TRBJ2-1; 8 bases are shared with TRBD1. V lost 5 bases, J lost 2 bases, and 5 bases stayed unmatched. Germline CDR1 KGHSH, CDR2 LQKENI. The CDR3 sequence is 15 residues long. The CDR3 protein is CASSTGQVTYNEQFF. CDR3 sequence (DNA): TGTGCCAGCTCAACGGGACAGGTCACCTACAATGAGCAGTTCTTC.

This clone was counted a single time. V and J are TRBV27 and TRBJ2-1, with D hard to call. The length of the CDR3 is 13 residues. V lost 6 bases, J lost 4 bases, and 10 bases lay in between. Germline V lookup: CDR1 MNHEY, CDR2 SMNVEV (reference sequence). The CDR3 loop is CASRASAYNEQFF. CDR3 nucleotides: TGTGCCAGCAGGGCTAGTGCATACAATGAGCAGTTCTTC.

The rearrangement uses TRBV7-2 and TRBJ2-7; 11 bases align to TRBD2. Germline CDR1 SGHTA, CDR2 FQGNSA. Trimming cost V 3 bases and J 4 bases; bases outside gene matches: 5. This CDR3 is 15 amino acids long. In DNA, the CDR3 is TGTGCCAGCAGCTTTTCCACTAGCGGGAGTTACGAGCAGTACTTC. This codes for CASSFSTSGSYEQYF.

The chain is built from TRBV27 and TRBJ2-7; no firm D call. V was clipped by 2 bases and J by 7 bases, with 12 bases between them. Per the germline V gene, CDR1 is MNHEY and CDR2 is SMNVEV (reference sequence). This CDR3 is built from 13 residues. CDR3: CASSLSRSGEQYF. For the CDR3, the DNA is TGTGCCAGCAGTTTAAGTCGTTCTGGGGAGCAGTACTTC.

The J gene is TRBJ2-3, the V gene TRBV7-9; no clear D gene. V lost 3 bases, J lost 7 bases, and 8 bases lay in between. The CDR3 totals 12 residues. Germline V gene lookup returns CDR1 SEHNR and CDR2 FQNEAQ (reference sequence). The CDR3 here is CASSFSGYTQYF. The CDR3, as DNA: TGTGCCAGCAGCTTTTCCGGGTATACGCAGTATTTT.

CDR3 in DNA: TGTGCCATCAGTGAGATAGCGGCGAAAGAGACCCAGTACTTC. Amino acid sequence: CAISEIAAKETQYF. This sequence joins TRBV10-3 and TRBJ2-5, with D possibly TRBD2 on 6 matching bases. With 2 bases removed from V and 3 bases from J, the gap between germline ends came to 10 bases. The germline CDR1 and CDR2 sequences are ENHRY and SYGVKD. The CDR3 extends over 14 amino acids.

Concerning this clone: Distinct nucleotide sequences in the sample also encode this CDR3. The chain links TRBV18 to TRBJ1-1; D gene unclear. The CDR3 contains 13 residues. Between the trimmed V and J ends, which lost 2 bases and 1 base, there was a span of 5 bases. The germline V gene has CDR1 KGHSH and CDR2 LQKENI. The CDR3 DNA follows: TGTGCCAGCTCACCAGCCGGGAACACTGAAGCTTTCTTT. It translates to CASSPAGNTEAFF.

The chain combines TRBV25-1 with TRBJ2-2; 7 nucleotides line up with TRBD1. The junction had 5 bases not matched to a gene; V was cut back by 2 bases and J by 2 bases. The CDR3 loop spans 16 amino acids. CDR1 is MGHDK and CDR2 is SYGVNS in the germline V gene. CDR3 sequence reads: CASSELGTANTGELFF. The CDR3 DNA follows: TGTGCCAGCAGTGAACTCGGGACAGCTAACACCGGGGAGCTGTTTTTT.

The genes are TRBV11-1 and TRBJ1-5, with no clear D. The CDR3 length is 13 residues. Trimming pared 2 bases from V and 7 bases from J, leaving 9 bases between. Germline CDR1 reads SGHAT; CDR2 reads FQDESV (reference sequence). The CDR3: CASSLRVGQPQHF. As DNA, the CDR3 is TGTGCCAGCAGCTTAAGGGTCGGCCAGCCCCAGCATTTT.

This clone showed up just once. The CDR3 here is CASSLRVRREVRYGELFF. The CDR3 bases are TGTGCCAGCAGCTTAAGGGTGCGGCGGGAGGTTCGTTACGGGGAGCTGTTTTTT. The chain is built from TRBV11-2 and TRBJ2-2, with 8 bases identical to TRBD2. Germline CDR1 SGHAT, CDR2 FQNNGV. CDR3 length: 18 residues. The V gene end was trimmed by 2 bases and the J gene end by 7 bases; junction bases not matched to a gene: 15.

CDR3: CASSSKGEKLFF. CDR3 in DNA: TGTGCCAGCAGCTCCAAAGGAGAAAAACTGTTTTTT. J is TRBJ1-4 and V is TRBV14; the D is unclear. Trimming pared 5 bases from V and 8 bases from J, leaving 9 bases between. The length of the CDR3 is 12 residues. Germline CDR1 and CDR2: SGHDN and FVKESK.